This is a list of T cell receptor beta chains from one sample in a study of control samples from healthy donors and cancer patients. Using immunoSEQ multiplex PCR, the repertoire was profiled, and TCRdb retains in-frame clones only, with some absent. The repertoire holds some 64,000 clones, with about 90% as singletons. Sequencing used PBMCs. The receptors here all came from a woman aged 45 to 65 with head and neck cancer. Both conserved end residues are part of each CDR3. D genes are given only for firm matches. Expanded clones are given a class, and other clones once, few, many or no size at all.

clone_size	v_call	d_call	j_call	cdr3_aa	cdr3_nt
NA	TRBV28	NA	TRBJ1-5	CASTSGSNQPQHF	TGTGCCAGCACCTCGGGATCCAATCAGCCCCAGCATTTT
once	TRBV14	NA	TRBJ1-6	CASSQWARREARGGYSPLHF	TGTGCCAGCAGCCAATGGGCCCGAAGGGAGGCCAGAGGTGGTTATTCACCCCTCCACTTT
few	TRBV9	NA	TRBJ2-2	CASSVKVASAAGELFF	TGTGCCAGCAGCGTAAAGGTGGCTAGCGCGGCCGGGGAGCTGTTTTTT
many	TRBV11-1	NA	TRBJ2-4	CASSLAEWGDIQYF	TGTGCCAGCAGCTTAGCGGAGTGGGGGGACATTCAGTACTTC
NA	TRBV28	NA	TRBJ1-2	CASSQLLRGGGYTF	TGTGCCAGCAGCCAACTCCTCCGGGGGGGTGGCTACACCTTC
NA	TRBV2	NA	TRBJ1-6	CASSGTVNSPLHF	TGTGCCAGCAGCGGGACCGTCAATTCACCCCTCCACTTT
NA	TRBV28	TRBD2	TRBJ2-3	CASTPLRGKSTDTQYF	TGTGCCAGCACCCCCCTGCGGGGGAAGTCCACAGATACGCAGTATTTT
NA	TRBV3-1/TRBV3-2	TRBD2	TRBJ2-2	CASSQGIPGLAGGIGTGELFF	TGTGCCAGCAGCCAAGGAATACCGGGACTAGCGGGGGGGATCGGCACCGGGGAGCTGTTTTTT
NA	TRBV19	NA	TRBJ1-3	CASTRRSSGNTIYF	TGTGCCAGTACTCGACGGAGCTCTGGAAACACCATATATTTT
few	TRBV11-2	NA	TRBJ1-2	CASSLEGDGYTF	TGTGCCAGCAGCTTAGAAGGGGATGGCTACACCTTC
NA	TRBV29-1	TRBD1	TRBJ2-2	CSVGGTGNTGELFF	TGCAGCGTTGGTGGGACAGGGAACACCGGGGAGCTGTTTTTT
NA	TRBV27	NA	TRBJ2-5	CASSSAGRGLETQYF	TGTGCCAGCAGTTCCGCCGGCAGGGGCTTGGAGACCCAGTACTTC
NA	TRBV3-1/TRBV3-2	TRBD1	TRBJ2-7	CASSQLGTGAYEQYF	TGTGCCAGCAGCCAACTCGGGACAGGGGCCTACGAGCAGTACTTC
few	TRBV28	NA	TRBJ2-1	CASSFGKGSYNEQFF	TGTGCCAGCAGTTTTGGGAAGGGATCCTACAATGAGCAGTTCTTC
NA	TRBV25-1	NA	TRBJ1-4	CASSEFRTLGHNEKLFF	TGTGCCAGCAGTGAGTTCAGGACTTTAGGCCATAATGAAAAACTGTTTTTT
NA	TRBV15	NA	TRBJ1-2	CATSRDSRAMGGYTF	TGTGCCACCAGCAGAGATTCCCGGGCGATGGGTGGCTACACCTTC
NA	TRBV10-3	TRBD1	TRBJ2-2	CAIEDRADTGELFF	TGTGCCATCGAAGACAGGGCGGACACCGGGGAGCTGTTTTTT
NA	TRBV28	NA	TRBJ1-1	CASTEGGARNTEAFF	TGTGCCAGCACAGAAGGGGGGGCAAGGAACACTGAAGCTTTCTTT
NA	TRBV29-1	TRBD1	TRBJ1-1	CSAVRMTGGASGGMNTEAFF	TGCAGCGCCGTACGGATGACAGGGGGCGCATCTGGAGGGATGAACACTGAAGCTTTCTTT
NA	TRBV2	NA	TRBJ2-3	CASSRLTSTDTQYF	TGTGCCAGCAGCCGCTTAACTAGCACAGATACGCAGTATTTT
NA	TRBV28	TRBD1	TRBJ1-2	CASSRQGAEGYTF	TGTGCCAGCAGTCGACAGGGGGCTGAAGGCTACACCTTC
NA	TRBV3-1/TRBV3-2	NA	TRBJ2-2	CASSRRGGGELFF	TGTGCCAGCAGCCGCCGGGGAGGCGGGGAGCTGTTTTTT
once	TRBV19	NA	TRBJ2-5	CASSTSNQETQYF	TGTGCCAGTAGTACCAGCAACCAAGAGACCCAGTACTTC